This T cell receptor (beta chain) derives from a study of blood T cell repertoires in COVID-19. Across the study: The cDNA or gDNA used as material had been derived from T cells, B-cell-depleted T cells, or PBMCs.

Which cohort a participant joined came from the clinical history participants gave. V trimming: 4 bases; J trimming: 6 bases; junction bases outside the gene matches: 5. The CDR3 spans 15 residues. Per the germline V gene, CDR1 is SGHTS and CDR2 is YDEGEE. Profiling relied on immunoSEQ multiplex PCR, and the TCRdb table lists in-frame clones only, not all of them. The sample yields 140,000 to 150,000 clones, approximately 88% seen once. This clone was counted a single time. Sequenced: PBMCs or T cells enriched from blood (not recorded which). The source is a woman in her 30s with acute COVID-19. The chain joins TRBV5-8 to TRBJ2-1; 12 nucleotides line up with TRBD2. CDR3 nucleotides: TGTGCCAGCAGCCTGGGACTAGCGGGTGTCAATGAGCAGTTCTTC. Translation gives CASSLGLAGVNEQFF.